What follows are 9 T cell receptor beta chains derived from one specimen sequenced in a study of beta chain features in type 1 diabetes (dated by TCRdb to the late 2010s). Beyond this particular receptor, the publication reports: In all four CD4+ subsets, TCRB CDR3 length was moderately but significantly shorter in type 1 diabetes patients.

To prepare the library, the immunoSEQ multiplex PCR assay was applied. The High Capacity cDNA Reverse Transcription Kit was used to reverse transcribe all of the isolated RNA, meaning that expressed TCRB transcripts were what got sequenced. Imported from immuneACCESS, the table was reduced by TCRdb to in-frame sequences with V and J called. These copies leave out some clones; in studies compared against another copy, an unresolved V gene accounts for under half, and the cause of the remainder is not known. A total of about 700,000 clones appear in this sample, under 15% of them only once. The ten largest clonotypes hold roughly 0.022% of the sample. Their antigens are not known. The sequenced sample consisted of naive CD4+ T cells from blood. The cell subset or site label, as the study defines it: true naive CD4+ T cells. The receptors come from a man in his late teens or twenties with type 1 diabetes.

V and J are TRBV25-1 and TRBJ1-4; D is unclear. The CDR3 covers 15 residues. V dropped 3 bases and J dropped 6 bases, with 14 bases sitting between them. Germline V CDR1 and CDR2: MGHDK, SYGVNS. CDR3 bases: TGTGCCAGCAGTGACGTTCAGGCGGTGGATGAAAAACTGTTTTTT. It specifies CASSDVQAVDEKLFF.

This clone showed up just once. This sequence joins TRBV29-1 and TRBJ1-2; TRBD1 aligns across 8 bases. The CDR3 has 12 amino acids. Per germline, CDR1 SQVTM and CDR2 ANQGSEA. CDR3 protein: CCDGQGTGGYTF. The CDR3 DNA reads as TGCTGCGATGGACAGGGAACGGGGGGCTACACCTTC.

This clone has more than one count but fewer than ten. The CDR3 is CASSQGAGVKNTQYF. Here the CDR3 DNA reads TGCGCCAGCAGCCAAGGAGCGGGGGTTAAAAATACGCAGTATTTT. The chain recombines TRBV4-1 with TRBJ2-3; the match to TRBD2 covers 8 bases. The CDR3 consists of 15 residues. After removal of 1 base from V and 7 bases from J, the junction contained 7 bases not matched to a gene. The germline CDR1 and CDR2 sequences are MGHRA and YSYEKL.

This clone was observed a handful of times. V is TRBV6-6 and J is TRBJ2-5; maybe TRBD2 (5 bases). V lost 5 bases to trimming and J lost 5 bases, with 12 bases between them. The CDR3 runs 13 residues. The germline V gene has CDR1 MNHNY and CDR2 SVGAGI (reference sequence). CDR3 loop: CASSVGVGETQYF. CDR3 in DNA: TGTGCCAGCAGTGTCGGGGTTGGCGAGACCCAGTACTTC.

This clone was counted between two and nine times. This chain links TRBV19 with TRBJ1-6; D ambiguous. Trimming took 3 bases from V and 10 from J, leaving 7 bases between them. CDR1 is LNHDA, CDR2 SQIVND, per germline (reference sequence). The CDR3 is 12 amino acids. The DNA of the CDR3 is TGTGCCAGTAGTATTGGCGGGTCACCCCTCCACTTT. This codes for CASSIGGSPLHF.

This clone turned up a few times. V and J are TRBV29-1 and TRBJ2-1, with D possibly being TRBD1 or TRBD2 (6 bases each). V lost 7 bases and J 0 bases, leaving 16 bases between the germline ends. The CDR3 loop spans 15 amino acids. Per the germline V gene, CDR1 is SQVTM and CDR2 is ANQGSEA. CDR3 coding DNA: TGCAGCGCCACCCGGGGGACATTCTCCTACAATGAGCAGTTCTTC. This gives the protein CSATRGTFSYNEQFF.

This clone was counted a few times. The chain couples TRBV7-6 to TRBJ2-3; a possible D gene is TRBD2 (6 bases). CDR1 and CDR2 (germline): SGHVS, FNYEAQ. V lost 5 bases to trimming and J lost 3 bases, with 9 bases between them. This CDR3 spans 13 amino acids. The CDR3 reads CASSDGGTDTQYF. CDR3 coding DNA: TGTGCCAGCAGCGACGGGGGTACAGATACGCAGTATTTT.

This clone was observed a handful of times. V is TRBV10-3 and J is TRBJ2-5; D tentatively fits TRBD1 or TRBD2 (5 bases each). The CDR3 spans 16 residues. Per germline, CDR1 ENHRY and CDR2 SYGVKD. V dropped 3 bases and J dropped 8 bases, with 22 bases sitting between them. CDR3 DNA sequence: TGTGCCATCAGTGACCTACCAGCGATCGGGGACCCAACCCAGTACTTC. Protein: CAISDLPAIGDPTQYF.

The V and J genes are TRBV2 and TRBJ2-2, with D hard to call. CDR1 SNHLY and CDR2 FYNNEI come from the germline V gene. Trimming pared 4 bases from V and 4 bases from J, leaving 13 bases between. The CDR3 has 15 amino acids. For the CDR3, the DNA is TGTGCCAGCAGTGTGGAAAAGGGTTCCACCGGGGAGCTGTTTTTT. Translated: CASSVEKGSTGELFF. The full variable domain, completed using reference TRBV2 and TRBJ2-2, is EPEVTQTPSHQVTQMGQEVILRCVPISNHLYFYWYRQILGQKVEFLVSFYNNEISEKSEIFDDQFSVERPDGSNFTLKIRSTKLEDSAMYFCASSVEKGSTGELFFGEGSRLTVL.